The following is a TCR beta chain sequence with its context. This clone occurred once. The target of this receptor is not known. Within one base of it there is no much larger clone, and no base qualities were kept. The source of the sample is a study of shared clonotypes between healthy human individuals (dated by TCRdb to the early 2020s). Background for the entire study: A couple of women and a few men aged 18 to 49 years were included in the cohort. Each donor's leukapheresis produced roughly between about 0.8 and 8.9 billion PBMCs. To estimate repertoire size and how much clonotypes are shared between individuals, the study performed deep sequencing of blood TCR repertoires from about 5 healthy adults. Different laboratories and diverse techniques were used to prepare libraries and sequence TCR repertoires, to increase sequencing depth and limit assay-specific biases. Per donor, three plates each were used for CD4 naive and CD4 memory, two for CD8 naive, and one for CD8 memory. The full study reports these points: Incomplete sequencing was indicated by rarefaction of sorted-subset datasets, despite the large sequencing depth. Sampling was limited to blood, and TCR repertoires in tissue likely differ from TCR repertoires in blood. The genetic and exposure-history diversity represented was limited by the small number of donors. Naive subsets generally had larger estimated clonotype richness than memory subsets. When several donors were compared, the shared fraction of clonotypes was about 5% for naive CD4, 3.5% to 4% for naive CD8, roughly 2.3% for memory CD4, and roughly 0.43% for memory CD8. Compared with non-shared clonotypes, clonotypes shared by all four sorted-subset donors had higher generation probabilities. Pairwise subsampling indicated that sequencing depth was expected to affect the degree of clonotype sharing among donors.

The donors were healthy, HIV-negative adults with no recently reported acute infections or vaccinations. Only Caucasian adults living in Nashville, Tennessee, USA were represented among the donors. CD4+ T cells were enriched through magnetic negative selection, after which naive cells were positively selected on CD45RA and the remaining negative fraction served as the memory subset. Blood was obtained by leukapheresis, after which PBMCs were separated by Ficoll-Histopaque density gradient centrifugation and cryopreserved in liquid nitrogen vapor phase. Analytical flow cytometry was used to check the purity and quantity of every magnetically sorted T cell population. From each sorted fraction, genomic DNA was isolated and quantified by UV absorbance on a Nanodrop 2000c. Using the deep immunoSEQ assay, TCR CDR3 regions were amplified from genomic DNA by multiplex PCR. Genomic DNA extracted from each cell subset was distributed evenly over all wells of several immunoSEQ 96-well plates, and each plate served as one replicate. For sorted subsets, 200 to 250 ng genomic DNA, equal to approximately 30,000 T cell genomes, was loaded into each replicate PCR. Purified libraries were measured with a Qubit 3.0 fluorometer, size-checked on a Bioanalyzer 2100, and measured again with the KAPA Library Quantification kit. Each immunoSEQ 96-well plate was sequenced on its own single-read 150-cycle Illumina NextSeq 550 flow cell. As for the original processing: Because only junctional sequences without quality scores were contained in the immunoSEQ output, filtering matching that applied to full-length reads could not be performed. To assign V/J genes and CDR3, sequences were annotated against IMGT germline references using PyIR, a Python wrapper for IgBLAST v1.9. Reads with weak V/J assignments (E-value above 1e-6), missing CDR3, stop codons, out-of-frame junctions, or ambiguous translated residues were removed. V3J clonotypes were defined as sequences sharing an identical inferred V gene, J gene, and CDR3 amino acid sequence. Percentage overlap between repertoires was calculated by dividing the number of shared unique clonotypes by the size of the smaller repertoire. Richness of each repertoire was evaluated using RTK rarefaction, the Chao1 estimator, and Recon v2.1 estimates of unobserved clonotypes. For all TCRbeta clonotypes obtained by the gDNA method from a few donors, generation probabilities were computed with OLGA. Sourced from immuneACCESS, this table was stored by TCRdb with only in-frame sequences that have V and J called. A share of the clones is absent; for the studies checked, an unresolved V gene accounts for under half, and the remainder has no known explanation. That table supplies the V and J calls and clone size; D and trimming were determined from the DNA. The sample table shows roughly 530,000 clones, and about 96% are seen once. About 0.057% of the sample lies in the top ten.

CDR1 and CDR2, looked up from the germline V gene, are ENHRY and SYGVKD. Clipping removes 7 bases from V and 5 bases from J, with 5 as the unmatched junction base count. Its CDR3 holds 14 amino acids, cysteine through phenylalanine. The only DNA kept is the CDR3, 42 bases in frame from the first base. Recombination connected TRBV10-3 to TRBJ2-3, and 11 junctional nucleotides match TRBD2. The sample was naive CD4+ T cells sorted from blood. The cell subset or site label for this specimen denotes: CD45RA+ positively selected. The TCR was taken from a woman aged 25 to 39 in good health. The DNA is as follows: TGTGCCATCAACCGAGGACTAGCGGGAGATACGCAGTATTTT. Translated, this gives CAINRGLAGDTQYF.